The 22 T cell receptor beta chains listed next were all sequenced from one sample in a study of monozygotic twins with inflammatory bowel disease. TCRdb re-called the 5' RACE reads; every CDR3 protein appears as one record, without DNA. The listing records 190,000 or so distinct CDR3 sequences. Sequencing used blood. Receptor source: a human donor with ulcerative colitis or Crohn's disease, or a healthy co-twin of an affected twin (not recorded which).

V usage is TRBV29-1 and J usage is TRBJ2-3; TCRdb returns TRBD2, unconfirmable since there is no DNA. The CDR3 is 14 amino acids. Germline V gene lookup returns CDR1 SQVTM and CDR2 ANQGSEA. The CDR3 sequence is CSVVSGGTTDTQYF.

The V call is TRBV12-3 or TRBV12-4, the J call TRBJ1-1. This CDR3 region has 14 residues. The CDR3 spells CASTVGRLNTEAFF.

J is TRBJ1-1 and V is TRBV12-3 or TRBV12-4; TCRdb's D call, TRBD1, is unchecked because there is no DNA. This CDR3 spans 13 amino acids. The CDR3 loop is CASSGQVNTEAFF.

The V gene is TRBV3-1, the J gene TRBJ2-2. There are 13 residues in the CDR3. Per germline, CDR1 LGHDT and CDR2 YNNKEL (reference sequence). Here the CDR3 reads CASSHLTTGELFF.

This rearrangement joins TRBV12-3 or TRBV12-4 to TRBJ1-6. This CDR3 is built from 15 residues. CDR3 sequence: CASSLVRWGGSPLHF.

Here the CDR3 reads CASSASGGAPGELFF. V gene TRBV6-1 combines with J gene TRBJ2-2; TCRdb's D gene call, TRBD2, goes unchecked for lack of DNA. The CDR3 is 15 residues long. The germline CDR1 and CDR2 sequences are MNHNS and SASEGT.

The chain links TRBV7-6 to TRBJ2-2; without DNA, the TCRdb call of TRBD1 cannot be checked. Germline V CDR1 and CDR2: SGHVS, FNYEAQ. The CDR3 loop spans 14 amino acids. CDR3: CASSLQGVAGELFF.

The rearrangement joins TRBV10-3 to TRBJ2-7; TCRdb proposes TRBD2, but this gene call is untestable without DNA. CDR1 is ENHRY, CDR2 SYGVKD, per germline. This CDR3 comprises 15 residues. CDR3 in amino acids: CANSPSRGTTYEQYF.

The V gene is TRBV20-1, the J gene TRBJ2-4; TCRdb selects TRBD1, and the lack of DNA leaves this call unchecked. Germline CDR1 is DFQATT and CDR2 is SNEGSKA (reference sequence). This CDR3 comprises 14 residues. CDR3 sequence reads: CSAEGQFGQNIQYF.

The CDR3 protein is CASSSGARGNEQYF. The V and J genes are TRBV7-3 and TRBJ2-7; TCRdb selects TRBD1, and the lack of DNA leaves this call unchecked. Germline values: CDR1 SGHTA, CDR2 FQGTGA. The CDR3 length is 14 residues.

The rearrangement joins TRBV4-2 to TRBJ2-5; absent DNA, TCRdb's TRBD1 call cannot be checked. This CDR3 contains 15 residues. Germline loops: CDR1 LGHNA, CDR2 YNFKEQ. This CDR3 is CASSHRGGGQETQYF.

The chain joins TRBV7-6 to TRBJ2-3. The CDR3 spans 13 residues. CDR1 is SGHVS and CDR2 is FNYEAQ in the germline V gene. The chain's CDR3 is CASSSYSTDTQYF.

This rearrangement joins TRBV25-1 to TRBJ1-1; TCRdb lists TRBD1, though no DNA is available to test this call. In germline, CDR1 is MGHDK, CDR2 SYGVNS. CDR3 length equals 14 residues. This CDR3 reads CASSERGRPTEAFF.

The CDR3 sequence is CASSAGQVFYNEQFF. This chain uses TRBV5-4 with TRBJ2-1; the D gene TCRdb calls, TRBD1, cannot be checked with no DNA. There are 15 residues in the CDR3. Looked up from germline, CDR1 is SGHNT and CDR2 is YYREEE (reference sequence).

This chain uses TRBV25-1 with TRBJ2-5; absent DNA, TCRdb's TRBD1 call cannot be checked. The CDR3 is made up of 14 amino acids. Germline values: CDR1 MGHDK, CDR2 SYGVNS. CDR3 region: CASSVDGGQETQYF.

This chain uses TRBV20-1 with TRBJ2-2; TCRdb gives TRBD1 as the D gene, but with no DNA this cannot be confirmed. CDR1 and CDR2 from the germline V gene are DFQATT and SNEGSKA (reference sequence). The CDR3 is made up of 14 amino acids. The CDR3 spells CSVPGQANTGELFF.

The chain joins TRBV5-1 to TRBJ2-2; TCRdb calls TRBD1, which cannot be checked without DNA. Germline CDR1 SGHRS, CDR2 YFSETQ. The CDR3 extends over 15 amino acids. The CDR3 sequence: CASSLVRQATGELFF.

The CDR3 loop is CASSLDRFNGEQYF. This rearrangement joins TRBV7-2 to TRBJ2-7; TCRdb's assignment of TRBD1 cannot be checked, as there is no DNA. This CDR3 spans 14 amino acids. The germline gives CDR1 SGHTA, CDR2 FQGNSA.

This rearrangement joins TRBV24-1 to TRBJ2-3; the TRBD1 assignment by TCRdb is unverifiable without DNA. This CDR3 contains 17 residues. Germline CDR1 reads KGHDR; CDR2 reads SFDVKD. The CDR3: CATSDSPGTGGTDTQYF.

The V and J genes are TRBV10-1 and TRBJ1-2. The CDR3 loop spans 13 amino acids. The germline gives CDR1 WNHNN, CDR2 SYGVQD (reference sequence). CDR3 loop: CASSSAANYGYTF.

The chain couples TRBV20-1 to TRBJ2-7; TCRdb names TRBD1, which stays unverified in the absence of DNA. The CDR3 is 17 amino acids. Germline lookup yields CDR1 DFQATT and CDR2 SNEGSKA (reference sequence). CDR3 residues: CSARDSLGVTPTYEQYF.

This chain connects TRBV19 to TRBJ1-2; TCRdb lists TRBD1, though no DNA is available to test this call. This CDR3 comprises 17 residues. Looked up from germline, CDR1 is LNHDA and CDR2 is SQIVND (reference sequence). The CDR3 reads CASSGPGQGKGNYGYTF. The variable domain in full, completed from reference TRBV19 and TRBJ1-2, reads DGGITQSPKYLFRKEGQNVTLSCEQNLNHDAMYWYRQDPGQGLRLIYYSQIVNDFQKGDIAEGYSVSREKKESFPLTVTSAQKNPTAFYLCASSGPGQGKGNYGYTFGSGTRLTVV.